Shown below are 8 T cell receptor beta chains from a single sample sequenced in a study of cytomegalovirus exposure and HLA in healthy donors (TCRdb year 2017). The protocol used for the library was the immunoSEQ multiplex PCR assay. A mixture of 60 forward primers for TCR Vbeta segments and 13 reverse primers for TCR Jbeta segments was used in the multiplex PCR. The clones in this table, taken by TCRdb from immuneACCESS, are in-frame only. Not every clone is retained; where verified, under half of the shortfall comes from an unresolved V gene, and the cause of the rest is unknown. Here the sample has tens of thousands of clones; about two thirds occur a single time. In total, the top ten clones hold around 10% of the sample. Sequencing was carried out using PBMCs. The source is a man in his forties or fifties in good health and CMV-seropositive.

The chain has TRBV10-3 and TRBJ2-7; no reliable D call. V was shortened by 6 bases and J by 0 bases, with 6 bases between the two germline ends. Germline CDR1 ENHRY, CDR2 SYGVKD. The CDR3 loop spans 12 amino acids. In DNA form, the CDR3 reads TGTGCCATCAGCTCGAGCTCCTACGAGCAGTACTTC. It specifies CAISSSSYEQYF.

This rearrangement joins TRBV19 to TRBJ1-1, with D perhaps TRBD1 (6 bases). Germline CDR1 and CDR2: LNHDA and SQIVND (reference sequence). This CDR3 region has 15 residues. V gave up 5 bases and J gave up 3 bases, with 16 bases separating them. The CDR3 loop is CASSGRRGMDTEAFF. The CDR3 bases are TGTGCCAGTAGTGGGCGTAGGGGGATGGACACTGAAGCTTTCTTT.

The DNA for the CDR3 is TGTGCTAGTGGTGCCGGACAGGGGCCTTATCAGCCCCAGCATTTT. Protein sequence: CASGAGQGPYQPQHF. The chain employs TRBV12-5 and TRBJ1-5, with 9 bases matching TRBD1. This CDR3 spans 15 amino acids. Germline-derived CDR1 and CDR2 are LGHNT and FRNRAP. Losses at the gene ends were 5 bases for V and 5 bases for J; bases not matched to a gene: 7.

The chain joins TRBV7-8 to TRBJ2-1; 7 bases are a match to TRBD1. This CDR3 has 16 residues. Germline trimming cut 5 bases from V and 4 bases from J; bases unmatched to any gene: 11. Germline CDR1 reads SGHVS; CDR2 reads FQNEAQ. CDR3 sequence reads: CASSPKPGTAYNEQFF. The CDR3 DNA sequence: TGTGCCAGCAGCCCTAAGCCCGGGACAGCTTACAATGAGCAGTTCTTC.

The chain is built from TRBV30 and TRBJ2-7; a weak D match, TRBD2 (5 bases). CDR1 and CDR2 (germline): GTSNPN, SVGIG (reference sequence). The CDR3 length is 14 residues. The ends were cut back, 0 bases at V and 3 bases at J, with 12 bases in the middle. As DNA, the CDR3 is TGTGCCTGGAGTGTAGCTGGGAGCCACTACGAGCAGTACTTC. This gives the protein CAWSVAGSHYEQYF.

The CDR3 sequence: CACHHQRTEAFF. The CDR3 bases are TGTGCCTGCCATCACCAGAGGACTGAAGCTTTCTTT. This chain connects TRBV30 to TRBJ1-1; D gene unclear. Germline CDR1 and CDR2: GTSNPN and SVGIG (reference sequence). The CDR3 runs to 12 residues. Trimming removed 6 bases at V and 5 bases at J, with 13 bases between. The full variable domain, its missing parts supplied by reference TRBV30 and TRBJ1-1, is SQTIHQWPATLVQPVGSPLSLECTVEGTSNPNLYWYRQAAGRGLQLLFYSVGIGQISSEVPQNLSASRPQDRQFILSSKKLLLSDSGFYLCACHHQRTEAFFGQGTRLTVV.

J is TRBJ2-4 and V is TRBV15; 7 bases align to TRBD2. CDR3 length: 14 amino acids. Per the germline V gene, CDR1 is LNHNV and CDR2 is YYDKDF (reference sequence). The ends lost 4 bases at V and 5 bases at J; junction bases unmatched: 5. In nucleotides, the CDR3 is TGTGCCACCAGCAATCCTAGCGGAGAAAACATTCAGTACTTC. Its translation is CATSNPSGENIQYF.

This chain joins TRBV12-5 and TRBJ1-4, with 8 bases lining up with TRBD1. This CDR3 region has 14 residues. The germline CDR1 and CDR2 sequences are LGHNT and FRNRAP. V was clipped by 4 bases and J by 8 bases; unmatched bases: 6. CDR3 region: CASGSRTGPEKLFF. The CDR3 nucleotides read TGTGCTAGTGGTTCCCGGACAGGGCCCGAAAAACTGTTTTTT. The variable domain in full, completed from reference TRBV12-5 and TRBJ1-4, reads DARVTQTPRHKVTEMGQEVTMRCQPILGHNTVFWYRQTMMQGLELLAYFRNRAPLDDSGMPKDRFSAEMPDATLATLKIQPSEPRDSAVYFCASGSRTGPEKLFFGSGTQLSVL.